A selection of T cell receptor beta chains follows, all from one sample in a study of a mutant IDH1 vaccine in newly diagnosed glioma. No antigen is known for these receptors. Produced via immunoSEQ multiplex PCR; TCRdb's table is partial and in-frame only. The sample lists more than 35,000 clones, approximately 80% occurring once. Source: PBMCs, taken from a glioma patient whose treatment included an IDH1 peptide vaccine. The receptors originated from a man aged 35-49 years with glioma. CDR3s include the opening cysteine and the closing phenylalanine or tryptophan. D genes are given only for firm matches. The size of a clone is reported for some rows only, either as once, few or many, or as a class for expanded clones.

abundance: once
d_gene: TRBD2
j_gene: TRBJ2-3
v_gene: TRBV9
CDR3aa: CASSVVPSGSTDTQYF
CDR3nt: TGTGCCAGCAGCGTAGTACCTAGCGGGAGCACAGATACGCAGTATTTT

abundance: .
d_gene: TRBD1
j_gene: TRBJ2-7
v_gene: TRBV19
CDR3aa: CASSIGRDRGHEQYF
CDR3nt: TGTGCCAGTAGTATCGGACGGGACAGGGGCCACGAGCAGTACTTC

abundance: few
d_gene: .
j_gene: TRBJ1-5
v_gene: TRBV4-3
CDR3aa: CASSQDGGGNQPQHF
CDR3nt: TGCGCCAGCAGCCAAGATGGAGGTGGCAATCAGCCCCAGCATTTT

abundance: .
d_gene: .
j_gene: TRBJ2-7
v_gene: TRBV4-3
CDR3aa: CASSQGAASYEQYF
CDR3nt: TGCGCCAGCAGCCAAGGGGCGGCCTCCTACGAGCAGTACTTC

abundance: once
d_gene: TRBD1
j_gene: TRBJ1-1
v_gene: TRBV28
CDR3aa: CASSLFWDRGRGTEAFF
CDR3nt: TGTGCCAGCAGTTTATTTTGGGACAGGGGCCGGGGGACTGAAGCTTTCTTT

abundance: .
d_gene: TRBD2
j_gene: TRBJ2-1
v_gene: TRBV5-4
CDR3aa: CASSPFPPGGSTTLNEQFF
CDR3nt: TGTGCCAGCAGTCCATTTCCCCCGGGGGGATCAACCACCCTCAATGAGCAGTTCTTC

abundance: .
d_gene: .
j_gene: TRBJ1-1
v_gene: TRBV19
CDR3aa: CASSLGIGLGNTEAFF
CDR3nt: TGTGCCAGTAGTCTAGGTATCGGATTGGGGAACACTGAAGCTTTCTTT

abundance: once
d_gene: .
j_gene: TRBJ1-5
v_gene: TRBV7-9
CDR3aa: CASSFSNQPQHF
CDR3nt: TGTGCCAGCAGTTTTAGCAATCAGCCCCAGCATTTT

abundance: .
d_gene: .
j_gene: TRBJ2-6
v_gene: TRBV6-1
CDR3aa: CASGRAPGANVLTF
CDR3nt: TGTGCCAGCGGTAGGGCGCCTGGGGCCAACGTCCTGACTTTC

abundance: .
d_gene: .
j_gene: TRBJ2-3
v_gene: TRBV13
CDR3aa: CASSRGYGLDTADTQYF
CDR3nt: TGTGCCAGCAGCCGCGGGTACGGACTTGACACGGCGGATACGCAGTATTTT

abundance: few
d_gene: TRBD1
j_gene: TRBJ2-7
v_gene: TRBV19
CDR3aa: CASSRDRFYEQYF
CDR3nt: TGTGCCAGTAGTAGGGACAGGTTCTACGAGCAGTACTTC

abundance: once
d_gene: .
j_gene: TRBJ1-2
v_gene: TRBV4-3
CDR3aa: CASSLDRNYGYTF
CDR3nt: TGCGCCAGCAGCTTAGACAGGAACTATGGCTACACCTTC

abundance: .
d_gene: .
j_gene: TRBJ2-3
v_gene: TRBV7-3
CDR3aa: CASSLTGSGGATDTQYF
CDR3nt: TGTGCCAGCAGCTTAACGGGATCCGGCGGGGCCACAGATACGCAGTATTTT

abundance: .
d_gene: .
j_gene: TRBJ2-6
v_gene: TRBV10-3
CDR3aa: CAITGSPDSTNVLTF
CDR3nt: TGTGCCATCACGGGGTCCCCCGATAGTACCAACGTCCTGACTTTC

abundance: .
d_gene: .
j_gene: TRBJ1-5
v_gene: TRBV19
CDR3aa: CASTMGYRAIGQPQHF
CDR3nt: TGTGCCAGTACTATGGGTTACAGGGCAATAGGGCAGCCCCAGCATTTT

abundance: .
d_gene: TRBD2
j_gene: TRBJ2-3
v_gene: TRBV5-4
CDR3aa: CASSPGLAGELDTQYF
CDR3nt: TGTGCCAGCAGCCCGGGACTAGCGGGAGAATTGGATACGCAGTATTTT

abundance: once
d_gene: TRBD1
j_gene: TRBJ1-1
v_gene: TRBV18
CDR3aa: CASSLFSGTAMNTEAFF
CDR3nt: TGTGCCAGCTCACTCTTTTCCGGGACAGCCATGAACACTGAAGCTTTCTTT

abundance: few
d_gene: TRBD2
j_gene: TRBJ2-7
v_gene: TRBV4-3
CDR3aa: CASSQESSGVYEQYF
CDR3nt: TGCGCCAGCAGCCAAGAGTCTAGCGGAGTCTACGAGCAGTACTTC

abundance: .
d_gene: .
j_gene: TRBJ2-5
v_gene: TRBV7-2
CDR3aa: CASSDTGTETQYF
CDR3nt: TGTGCCAGCAGCGATACAGGGACGGAGACCCAGTACTTC

abundance: .
d_gene: .
j_gene: TRBJ2-3
v_gene: TRBV28
CDR3aa: CASERTDTQYF
CDR3nt: TGTGCCAGCGAGCGCACAGATACGCAGTATTTT

abundance: .
d_gene: .
j_gene: TRBJ2-1
v_gene: TRBV6-1
CDR3aa: CASSEALDGNEQFF
CDR3nt: TGTGCCAGCAGTGAAGCGCTCGACGGGAATGAGCAGTTCTTC

abundance: .
d_gene: .
j_gene: TRBJ2-4
v_gene: TRBV6-1
CDR3aa: CASSEDSRLAKNIQYF
CDR3nt: TGTGCCAGCAGTGAGGACAGCCGGTTAGCCAAAAACATTCAGTACTTC

abundance: .
d_gene: .
j_gene: TRBJ2-5
v_gene: TRBV5-1
CDR3aa: CASSPAGTREETQYF
CDR3nt: TGCGCCAGCAGCCCCGCCGGGACGCGAGAAGAGACCCAGTACTTC

abundance: .
d_gene: TRBD1
j_gene: TRBJ2-7
v_gene: TRBV2
CDR3aa: CASRSGTGYEQYF
CDR3nt: TGTGCCAGCAGGTCCGGGACAGGCTACGAGCAGTACTTC

abundance: .
d_gene: TRBD2
j_gene: TRBJ2-7
v_gene: TRBV7-9
CDR3aa: CASSGTSGGRIYEQYF
CDR3nt: TGTGCCAGCAGCGGGACTAGCGGGGGGCGGATCTACGAGCAGTACTTC

abundance: .
d_gene: .
j_gene: TRBJ2-1
v_gene: TRBV14
CDR3aa: CASSQYETGRGEQFF
CDR3nt: TGTGCCAGCAGCCAATATGAGACAGGGAGGGGTGAGCAGTTCTTC

abundance: .
d_gene: TRBD2
j_gene: TRBJ2-3
v_gene: TRBV7-2
CDR3aa: CASSSNSGSWDTQYF
CDR3nt: TGTGCCAGCAGCTCTAATAGCGGGAGTTGGGATACGCAGTATTTT

abundance: .
d_gene: .
j_gene: TRBJ1-5
v_gene: TRBV6-4
CDR3aa: CASSPPGGDSLNQPQHF
CDR3nt: TGTGCCAGCAGTCCCCCCGGGGGTGACTCCCTGAATCAGCCCCAGCATTTT

abundance: .
d_gene: .
j_gene: TRBJ1-5
v_gene: TRBV28
CDR3aa: CASRGGNSNQPQHF
CDR3nt: TGTGCCTCCCGGGGGGGGAATAGCAATCAGCCCCAGCATTTT

abundance: .
d_gene: TRBD2
j_gene: TRBJ2-1
v_gene: TRBV5-1
CDR3aa: CASSLATSGIFHNEQFF
CDR3nt: TGCGCCAGCAGCTTGGCCACTAGCGGGATATTCCACAATGAGCAGTTCTTC

abundance: .
d_gene: .
j_gene: TRBJ1-1
v_gene: TRBV6-6
CDR3aa: CASSPSWKGYTEAFF
CDR3nt: TGTGCCAGCAGCCCGTCGTGGAAAGGGTACACTGAAGCTTTCTTT

abundance: .
d_gene: TRBD2
j_gene: TRBJ2-3
v_gene: TRBV27
CDR3aa: CASRGASGWSTDTQYF
CDR3nt: TGTGCCAGCCGTGGAGCTAGCGGATGGAGCACAGATACGCAGTATTTT

abundance: .
d_gene: TRBD2
j_gene: TRBJ2-2
v_gene: TRBV5-6
CDR3aa: CASSPLDLAGGIHGELFF
CDR3nt: TGTGCCAGCAGCCCGCTGGATCTAGCGGGAGGTATTCACGGGGAGCTGTTTTTT

abundance: .
d_gene: .
j_gene: TRBJ1-2
v_gene: TRBV13
CDR3aa: CASSLGGTDGYTF
CDR3nt: TGTGCCAGCAGCTTAGGAGGGACCGATGGCTACACCTTC

abundance: .
d_gene: TRBD1
j_gene: TRBJ1-2
v_gene: TRBV28
CDR3aa: CASSPGTVTFYGYTF
CDR3nt: TGTGCCAGCAGTCCCGGGACAGTTACCTTCTATGGCTACACCTTC

abundance: .
d_gene: .
j_gene: TRBJ2-1
v_gene: TRBV11-2
CDR3aa: CASSSSGNTEQFF
CDR3nt: TGTGCCAGCAGCTCCTCCGGCAACACTGAGCAGTTCTTC

abundance: .
d_gene: .
j_gene: TRBJ2-7
v_gene: TRBV6-5
CDR3aa: CASSFLQDPTYEQYF
CDR3nt: TGTGCCAGCAGTTTTCTTCAGGACCCCACCTACGAGCAGTACTTC

abundance: .
d_gene: .
j_gene: TRBJ1-5
v_gene: TRBV9
CDR3aa: CASSVGGRADQPQHF
CDR3nt: TGTGCCAGCAGCGTAGGGGGCAGGGCAGATCAGCCCCAGCATTTT

abundance: .
d_gene: TRBD2
j_gene: TRBJ2-2
v_gene: TRBV5-1
CDR3aa: CASSLRGAGELFF
CDR3nt: TGCGCCAGCAGCTTGCGGGGGGCCGGGGAGCTGTTTTTT

abundance: few
d_gene: .
j_gene: TRBJ2-1
v_gene: TRBV19
CDR3aa: CASTTAESSYNEQFF
CDR3nt: TGTGCCAGTACGACTGCCGAGAGCTCCTACAATGAGCAGTTCTTC

abundance: .
d_gene: .
j_gene: TRBJ2-7
v_gene: TRBV6-5
CDR3aa: CASSYVGINHYEQYF
CDR3nt: TGTGCCAGCAGTTACGTGGGAATCAACCATTACGAGCAGTACTTC

abundance: once
d_gene: .
j_gene: TRBJ2-1
v_gene: TRBV4-1
CDR3aa: CASSQVNMGFYNEQFF
CDR3nt: TGCGCCAGCAGCCAAGTTAACATGGGCTTTTACAATGAGCAGTTCTTC

abundance: .
d_gene: .
j_gene: TRBJ1-1
v_gene: TRBV10-3
CDR3aa: CAVRGQLNTEAFF
CDR3nt: TGTGCCGTCCGTGGACAACTGAACACTGAAGCTTTCTTT

abundance: .
d_gene: .
j_gene: TRBJ2-2
v_gene: TRBV7-6
CDR3aa: CASSPRAGELFF
CDR3nt: TGTGCCAGCAGCCCCCGGGCCGGGGAGCTGTTTTTT

abundance: .
d_gene: TRBD1
j_gene: TRBJ1-6
v_gene: TRBV5-6
CDR3aa: CVSGDSRSYNSPLHF
CDR3nt: TGTGTCAGCGGGGACAGCCGCTCCTATAATTCACCCCTCCACTTT

abundance: .
d_gene: .
j_gene: TRBJ1-5
v_gene: TRBV6-1
CDR3aa: CASGEPQHF
CDR3nt: TGTGCCAGCGGGGAGCCCCAGCATTTT

abundance: few
d_gene: .
j_gene: TRBJ1-1
v_gene: TRBV20-1
CDR3aa: CSASTSNEAFF
CDR3nt: TGCAGTGCTAGCACCAGCAATGAAGCTTTCTTT

abundance: .
d_gene: .
j_gene: TRBJ2-7
v_gene: TRBV11-2
CDR3aa: CASSSGDEQYF
CDR3nt: TGTGCCAGCAGCTCGGGGGACGAGCAGTACTTC

abundance: .
d_gene: TRBD1
j_gene: TRBJ1-1
v_gene: TRBV28
CDR3aa: CASKLPDRGGLVEAFF
CDR3nt: TGCGCCAGCAAGCTCCCCGACAGGGGAGGTTTAGTTGAAGCTTTCTTT

abundance: .
d_gene: .
j_gene: TRBJ2-7
v_gene: TRBV14
CDR3aa: CASSQFIAYEQYF
CDR3nt: TGTGCCAGCAGCCAGTTTATCGCCTACGAGCAGTACTTC

abundance: few
d_gene: TRBD2
j_gene: TRBJ2-5
v_gene: TRBV7-8
CDR3aa: CASSFSGGKETQYF
CDR3nt: TGTGCCAGCAGCTTTAGCGGGGGCAAAGAGACCCAGTACTTC

abundance: .
d_gene: TRBD2
j_gene: TRBJ2-7
v_gene: TRBV28
CDR3aa: CASSPRLAGERYEQYF
CDR3nt: TGTGCCAGCAGTCCTAGACTAGCGGGAGAACGATACGAGCAGTACTTC

abundance: .
d_gene: .
j_gene: TRBJ2-7
v_gene: TRBV5-5
CDR3aa: CASSFSVGSYEQYF
CDR3nt: TGTGCCAGCAGCTTCTCTGTGGGGAGCTACGAGCAGTACTTC

abundance: .
d_gene: .
j_gene: TRBJ1-2
v_gene: TRBV15
CDR3aa: CATSREQSDYGYTF
CDR3nt: TGTGCCACCAGCAGAGAACAGAGTGACTATGGCTACACCTTC

abundance: .
d_gene: TRBD2
j_gene: TRBJ2-5
v_gene: TRBV27
CDR3aa: CASRSYRAAGEQYF
CDR3nt: TGTGCCAGCAGGTCCTACCGGGCCGCGGGGGAGCAGTACTTC